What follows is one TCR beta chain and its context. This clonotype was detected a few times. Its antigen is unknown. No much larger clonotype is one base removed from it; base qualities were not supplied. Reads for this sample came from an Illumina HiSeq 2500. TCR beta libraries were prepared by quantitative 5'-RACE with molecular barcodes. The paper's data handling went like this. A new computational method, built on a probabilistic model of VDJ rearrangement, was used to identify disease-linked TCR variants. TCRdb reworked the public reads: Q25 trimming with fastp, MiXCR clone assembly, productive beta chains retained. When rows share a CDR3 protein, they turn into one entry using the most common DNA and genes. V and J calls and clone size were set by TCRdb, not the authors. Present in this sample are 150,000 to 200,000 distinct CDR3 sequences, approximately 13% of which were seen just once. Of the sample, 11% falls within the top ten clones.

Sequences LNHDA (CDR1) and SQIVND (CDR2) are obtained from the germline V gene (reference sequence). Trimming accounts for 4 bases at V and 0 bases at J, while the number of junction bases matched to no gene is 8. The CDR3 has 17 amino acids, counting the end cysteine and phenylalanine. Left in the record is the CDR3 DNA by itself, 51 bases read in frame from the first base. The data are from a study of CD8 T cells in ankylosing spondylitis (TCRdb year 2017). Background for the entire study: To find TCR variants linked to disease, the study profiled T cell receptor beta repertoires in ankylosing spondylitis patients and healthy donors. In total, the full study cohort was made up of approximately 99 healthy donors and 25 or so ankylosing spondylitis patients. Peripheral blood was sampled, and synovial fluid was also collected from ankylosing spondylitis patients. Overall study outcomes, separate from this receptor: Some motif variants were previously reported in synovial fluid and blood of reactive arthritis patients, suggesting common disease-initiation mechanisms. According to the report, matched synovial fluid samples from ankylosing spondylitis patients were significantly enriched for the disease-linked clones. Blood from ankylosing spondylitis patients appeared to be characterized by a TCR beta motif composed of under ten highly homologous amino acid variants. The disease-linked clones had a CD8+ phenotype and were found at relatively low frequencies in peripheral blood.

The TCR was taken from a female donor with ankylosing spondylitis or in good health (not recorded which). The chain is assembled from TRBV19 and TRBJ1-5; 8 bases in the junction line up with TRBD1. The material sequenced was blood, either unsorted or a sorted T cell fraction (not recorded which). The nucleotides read TGTGCCAGTAGTAGTCAGGGGGCATTGTATAGCAATCAGCCCCAGCATTTT. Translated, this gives CASSSQGALYSNQPQHF.